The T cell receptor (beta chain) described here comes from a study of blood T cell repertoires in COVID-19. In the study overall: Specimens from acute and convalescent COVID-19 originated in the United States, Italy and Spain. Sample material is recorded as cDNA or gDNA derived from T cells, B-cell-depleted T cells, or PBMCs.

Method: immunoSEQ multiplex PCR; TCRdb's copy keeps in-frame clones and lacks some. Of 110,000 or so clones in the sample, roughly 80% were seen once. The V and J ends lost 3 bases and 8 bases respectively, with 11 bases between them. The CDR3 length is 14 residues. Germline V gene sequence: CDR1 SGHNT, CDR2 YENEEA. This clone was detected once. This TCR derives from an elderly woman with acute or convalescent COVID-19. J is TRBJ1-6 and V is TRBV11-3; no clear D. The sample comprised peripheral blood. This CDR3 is CASSLEATDSPLHF. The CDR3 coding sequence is TGTGCCAGCAGCTTGGAGGCGACGGATTCACCCCTCCACTTT.